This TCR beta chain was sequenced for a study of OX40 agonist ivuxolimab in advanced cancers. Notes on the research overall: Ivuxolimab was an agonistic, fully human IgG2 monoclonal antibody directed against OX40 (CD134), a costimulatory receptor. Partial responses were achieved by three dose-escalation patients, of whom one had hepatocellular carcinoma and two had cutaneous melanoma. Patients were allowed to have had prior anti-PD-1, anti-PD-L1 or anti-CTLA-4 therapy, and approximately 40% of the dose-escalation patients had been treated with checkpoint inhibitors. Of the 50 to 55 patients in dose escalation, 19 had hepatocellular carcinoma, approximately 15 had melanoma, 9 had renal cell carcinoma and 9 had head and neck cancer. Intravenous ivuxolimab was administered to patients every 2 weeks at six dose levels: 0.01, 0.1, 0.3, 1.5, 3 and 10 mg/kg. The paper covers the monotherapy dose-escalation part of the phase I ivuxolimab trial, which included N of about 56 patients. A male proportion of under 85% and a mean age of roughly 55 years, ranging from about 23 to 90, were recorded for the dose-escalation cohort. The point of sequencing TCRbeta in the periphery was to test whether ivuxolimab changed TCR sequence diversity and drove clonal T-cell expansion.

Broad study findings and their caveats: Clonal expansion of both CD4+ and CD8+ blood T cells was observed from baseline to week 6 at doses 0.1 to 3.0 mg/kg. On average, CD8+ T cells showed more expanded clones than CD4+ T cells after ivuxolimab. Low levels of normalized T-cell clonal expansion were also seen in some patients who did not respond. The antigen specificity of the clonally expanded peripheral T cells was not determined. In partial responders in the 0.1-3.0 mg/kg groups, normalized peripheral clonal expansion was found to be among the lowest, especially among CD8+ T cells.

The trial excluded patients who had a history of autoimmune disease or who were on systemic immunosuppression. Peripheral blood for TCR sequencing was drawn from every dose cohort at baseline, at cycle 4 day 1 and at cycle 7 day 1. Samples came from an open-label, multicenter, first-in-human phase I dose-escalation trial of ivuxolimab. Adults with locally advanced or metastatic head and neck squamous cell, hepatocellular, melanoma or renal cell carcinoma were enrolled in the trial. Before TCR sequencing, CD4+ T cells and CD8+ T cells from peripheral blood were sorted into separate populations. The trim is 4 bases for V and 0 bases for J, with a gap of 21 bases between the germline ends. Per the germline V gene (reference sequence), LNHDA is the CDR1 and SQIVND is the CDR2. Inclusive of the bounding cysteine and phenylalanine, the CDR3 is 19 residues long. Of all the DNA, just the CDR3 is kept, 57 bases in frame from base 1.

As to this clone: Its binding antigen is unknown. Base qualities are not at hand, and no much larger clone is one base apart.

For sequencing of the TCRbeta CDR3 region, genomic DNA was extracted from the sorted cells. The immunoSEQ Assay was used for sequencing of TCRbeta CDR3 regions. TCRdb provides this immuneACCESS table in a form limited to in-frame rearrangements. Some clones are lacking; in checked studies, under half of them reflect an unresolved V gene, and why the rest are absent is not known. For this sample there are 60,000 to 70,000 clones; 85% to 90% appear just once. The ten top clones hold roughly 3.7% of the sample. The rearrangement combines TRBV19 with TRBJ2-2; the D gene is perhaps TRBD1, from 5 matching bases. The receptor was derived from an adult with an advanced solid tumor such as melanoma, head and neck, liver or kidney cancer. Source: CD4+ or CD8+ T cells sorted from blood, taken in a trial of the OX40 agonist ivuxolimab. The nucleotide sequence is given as TGTGCCAGTAGTACAGACAGTTCCCCGGCCCCATCGAACACCGGGGAGCTGTTTTTT. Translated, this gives CASSTDSSPAPSNTGELFF.